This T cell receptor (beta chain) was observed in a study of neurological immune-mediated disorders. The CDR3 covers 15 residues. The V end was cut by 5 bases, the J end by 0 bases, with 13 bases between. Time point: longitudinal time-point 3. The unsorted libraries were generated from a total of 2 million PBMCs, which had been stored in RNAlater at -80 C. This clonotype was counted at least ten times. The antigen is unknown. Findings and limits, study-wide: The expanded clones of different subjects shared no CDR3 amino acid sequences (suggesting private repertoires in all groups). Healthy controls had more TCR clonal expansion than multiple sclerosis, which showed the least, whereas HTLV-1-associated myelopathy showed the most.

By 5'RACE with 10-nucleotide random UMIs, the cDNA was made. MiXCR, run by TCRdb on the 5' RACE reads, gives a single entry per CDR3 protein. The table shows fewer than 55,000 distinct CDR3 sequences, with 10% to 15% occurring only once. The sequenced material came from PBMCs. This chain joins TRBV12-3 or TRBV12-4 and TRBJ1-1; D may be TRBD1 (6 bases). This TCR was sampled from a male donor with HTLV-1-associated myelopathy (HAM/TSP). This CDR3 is CASSNRVGLNTEAFF. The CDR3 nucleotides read TGTGCCAGCAGTAACAGGGTAGGGCTGAACACTGAAGCTTTCTTT.